This T cell receptor (beta chain) was documented in a study of T cell responses to AZD1222 COVID-19 vaccine. Here immunoSEQ multiplex PCR was the method, and the copy in TCRdb shows in-frame clones only, minus some. The sample carries 110,000 or so clones, approximately 88% recorded once. CDR1 KGHDR and CDR2 SFDVKD come from the germline V gene. The CDR3 length is 17 residues. Trimming took 5 bases from V and 2 from J; bases not matched to a gene: 7. This clonotype was obtained from an adult who received the AZD1222 COVID-19 vaccine. This specimen was peripheral blood, taken 28 days after the second AZD1222 dose. The chain combines TRBV24-1 with TRBJ2-2; 10 bases are shared with TRBD2. CDR3 protein: CATSAPSGGGNTGELFF. The CDR3 DNA follows: TGTGCCACCAGTGCGCCTAGCGGGGGTGGAAACACCGGGGAGCTGTTTTTT.